The 27 T cell receptor beta chains given below trace back to one sample, sequenced in a study of read filtering for tumor transcriptome and immune sequencing (dated by TCRdb to 2020 to 2022). These reads were obtained on an Illumina HiSeq 4000. TCR libraries were constructed from roughly 380 ng RNA using the Immunoverse kit, and molecular barcoded adaptors covering alpha/delta and beta/gamma chains were employed. TCRdb passed the public sequencing reads through fastp at Q25 and MiXCR, retaining productive beta sequences. Rows with a matching CDR3 protein are joined into one entry that keeps the most common DNA and genes. The sample table holds about 90,000 distinct CDR3 sequences, of which 9% to 15% were seen once. About 15% of the sample comes from the top ten. The sequencing input was a population of CD138-negative cells sorted from bone marrow. The cell subset or site tag for this specimen amounts to: bone marrow mononuclear cells depleted of CD138+ plasma/myeloma cells by negative magnetic selection. The receptors derive from a donor older than 35 with multiple myeloma.

In its sample, this clonotype was seen many times. This sequence joins TRBV5-1 and TRBJ2-7; D not certain. This CDR3 region has 14 residues. V lost 2 bases and J lost 2, with 11 bases in between. Germline V gene sequence: CDR1 SGHRS, CDR2 YFSETQ. CDR3 protein: CASSFELGPYEQYF. CDR3 sequence (DNA): TGCGCCAGCAGCTTCGAATTGGGTCCCTACGAGCAGTACTTC.

This clonotype came up many times. This chain uses TRBV6-5 with TRBJ2-5; 9 bases are a match to TRBD2. This CDR3 region has 12 residues. Germline values: CDR1 MNHEY, CDR2 SVGAGI. Unmatched junction bases numbered 6, after V lost 7 bases and J lost 9 bases. The CDR3 DNA follows: TGTGCCAGCACGGGAGGGACTAGCCCCCAGTACTTC. Its protein product is CASTGGTSPQYF.

This clonotype was observed many times. This chain connects TRBV28 to TRBJ2-7; 12 bases agree with TRBD2. Germline loops: CDR1 MDHEN, CDR2 SYDVKM. This CDR3 region has 17 residues. V lost 2 bases to trimming and J lost 1 base; unmatched junction nucleotides: 6. Here the CDR3 DNA reads TGTGCCAGCAGTTTAGGTAGACTAGCGGGGGTGTCCTACGAGCAGTACTTC. The encoded protein is CASSLGRLAGVSYEQYF.

This clonotype was counted ten times or more. The V call is TRBV28, the J call TRBJ1-2; perhaps TRBD1 as D (6 bases). Trimming removed 6 bases at V and 7 bases at J, with 18 bases between. Germline V gene sequence: CDR1 MDHEN, CDR2 SYDVKM. The CDR3 has 14 residues. CDR3: CASRPNGRGPGYTF. The DNA for the CDR3 is TGTGCCAGCAGACCTAACGGCAGGGGCCCTGGCTACACCTTC.

At least ten counts were recorded for this clonotype. The chain joins TRBV20-1 to TRBJ2-5; unclear D gene. Germline CDR1 is DFQATT and CDR2 is SNEGSKA (reference sequence). V was pared by 4 bases and J by 2 bases, with 8 bases between. This CDR3 is built from 12 residues. The CDR3 DNA reads as TGCAGTGCTACAGCGACTCAAGAGACCCAGTACTTC. It translates to CSATATQETQYF.

This clonotype was found many times. The chain recombines TRBV11-3 with TRBJ2-1; weak D call: TRBD1 (5 bases). Germline values: CDR1 SGHNT, CDR2 YENEEA. Trimming took 3 bases from V and 4 from J, leaving 13 bases between them. This CDR3 has 15 residues. The chain's CDR3 is CASSLQAQGYNEQFF. DNA for the CDR3: TGTGCCAGCAGCTTGCAGGCGCAGGGATACAATGAGCAGTTCTTC. The whole variable domain, remainder taken from reference TRBV11-3 and TRBJ2-1, is EAGVVQSPRYKIIEKKQPVAFWCNPISGHNTLYWYLQNLGQGPELLIRYENEEAVDDSQLPKDRFSAERLKGVDSTLKIQPAELGDSAVYLCASSLQAQGYNEQFFGPGTRLTVL.

This clonotype has more than one count but fewer than ten. The V gene is TRBV13, the J gene TRBJ2-3; D call uncertain. The ends were cut back, 5 bases at V and 3 bases at J, with 6 bases in the middle. This CDR3 contains 12 residues. CDR1 PRHDT and CDR2 FYEKMQ come from the germline V gene (reference sequence). The CDR3 region has the DNA TGTGCCAGCAGCATCAGAACAGATACGCAGTATTTT. It translates to CASSIRTDTQYF. Full variable domain (rest looked up from reference TRBV13 and TRBJ2-3): AAGVIQSPRHLIKEKRETATLKCYPIPRHDTVYWYQQGPGQDPQFLISFYEKMQSDKGSIPDRFSAQQFSDYHSELNMSSLELGDSALYFCASSIRTDTQYFGPGTRLTVL.

The chain uses TRBV10-1 and TRBJ2-1; 8 nucleotides line up with TRBD2. There are 15 residues in the CDR3. Per germline, CDR1 WNHNN and CDR2 SYGVQD (reference sequence). The J segment lost 4 bases and the V segment lost 2 bases, leaving 4 bases of the junction unmatched. CDR3 DNA sequence: TGCGCCAGCAGTGAGGGTAGCGGGAATTACAATGAGCAGTTCTTC. This translates into CASSEGSGNYNEQFF.

This clonotype was seen a few times. The V call is TRBV7-2, the J call TRBJ2-5; weak D call: TRBD1 (5 bases). In germline, CDR1 is SGHTA, CDR2 FQGNSA. V was cut by 1 base and J by 2 bases, with 11 bases left in between. The CDR3 spans 15 residues. The CDR3 here is CASSLGWAGQETQYF. In DNA, the CDR3 is TGTGCCAGCAGCTTAGGATGGGCAGGGCAAGAGACCCAGTACTTC.

This clonotype was seen at least ten times. The chain employs TRBV7-9 and TRBJ1-2; D unclear. V dropped 4 bases and J dropped 5 bases, with 14 bases sitting between them. The CDR3 is made up of 14 amino acids. Germline CDR1 and CDR2: SEHNR and FQNEAQ (reference sequence). Written as DNA, the CDR3 is TGTGCCAGCAGCTCAGGCTGGACGGGATATGGCTACACCTTC. It translates to CASSSGWTGYGYTF.

On this clonotype: A much larger clone differs from this one at a single base, so this may be a read error. The CDR3 ends on some other residue instead of the conserved phenylalanine or tryptophan, so this is likely a read error. The chain is built from TRBV11-2 and TRBJ1-1; the D is unclear. Germline CDR1 and CDR2: SGHAT and FQNNGV. CDR3 length: 13 residues. V was shortened by 6 bases and J by 1 base, with 9 bases between the two germline ends. CDR3 loop: CASRTNRNTEAFL. Written as DNA, the CDR3 is TGTGCCAGCAGAACCAACCGGAACACTGAAGCTTTCTTG.

This clonotype was observed a handful of times. The gene calls are TRBV28 and TRBJ2-3; tentative D call: TRBD1 (5 bases). The germline V gene has CDR1 MDHEN and CDR2 SYDVKM. V was clipped by 6 bases and J by 8 bases, with 27 bases between them. There are 17 residues in the CDR3. CDR3 DNA sequence: TGTGCCAGCAGGTCCGTGGGGCGAGACATCTTTTCCCGTACGCAGTATTTT. Encoded protein: CASRSVGRDIFSRTQYF.

The chain has TRBV27 and TRBJ2-2; 8 bases are a match to TRBD2. V trimming: 7 bases; J trimming: 5 bases; junction bases outside the gene matches: 12. Germline V gene sequence: CDR1 MNHEY, CDR2 SMNVEV (reference sequence). CDR3 size: 16 residues. Here the CDR3 reads CASMLGAAGETGELFF. The CDR3 DNA follows: TGTGCCAGCATGTTGGGAGCAGCGGGAGAAACCGGGGAGCTGTTTTTT.

This clonotype appeared many times. The chain has TRBV5-1 and TRBJ2-7, with no clear D. The germline V gene encodes CDR1 SGHRS and CDR2 YFSETQ. The CDR3 consists of 12 residues. Trimming stripped 6 bases from V and 6 bases from J, with 13 bases between. The CDR3 nucleotides read TGCGCCAGCACGGCCGAGCCGGGCGAGCAGTACTTC. This gives the protein CASTAEPGEQYF.

In this sample, this clonotype turned up many times. The V gene is TRBV28, the J gene TRBJ2-3, with 9 positions matching TRBD2. The CDR3 covers 13 residues. The V gene end was trimmed by 10 bases and the J gene end by 4 bases; junction bases not matched to a gene: 6. Germline CDR1 and CDR2: MDHEN and SYDVKM. CDR3 amino acids: CANSGSPADTQYF. The CDR3 nucleotides read TGTGCCAATAGCGGGAGTCCTGCAGATACGCAGTATTTT.

This clonotype was counted a few times. This sequence may be a read error, since a much larger clone differs from it by one base. The genes are TRBV6-5 and TRBJ2-1; 13 bases align to TRBD2. Germline-derived CDR1 and CDR2 are MNHEY and SVGAGI. The CDR3 runs 14 residues. Here the CDR3 reads CASSRTSGGNEQLF. CDR3 nucleotides: TGTGCCAGCAGTCGGACTAGCGGGGGTAATGAGCAGCTCTTC.

This clonotype was seen at least ten times. V and J are TRBV6-2 or TRBV6-3 and TRBJ2-7; D gene unclear. From germline, CDR1 is MNHEY and CDR2 SVGEGT. Deletions cut 6 bases from V and 2 bases from J, with 8 bases between. The CDR3 has 12 residues. CDR3 DNA sequence: TGTGCCAGCAGCTCGAATACCTACGAGCAGTACTTC. Translating it yields CASSSNTYEQYF.

In its sample, this clonotype was seen many times. The chain couples TRBV30 to TRBJ2-7; D not certain. CDR1 is GTSNPN, CDR2 SVGIG, per germline (reference sequence). V lost 0 bases, J lost 3 bases, and 9 bases lay in between. The CDR3 is 13 amino acids. This chain's CDR3 is CAWSVRSSYEQYF. CDR3 in DNA: TGTGCCTGGAGTGTAAGGTCCAGCTACGAGCAGTACTTC.

The sample holds a few counts of this clonotype. V gene TRBV5-5 combines with J gene TRBJ2-3, with D maybe TRBD2 (6 bases). The CDR3 is 17 residues long. Per the germline V gene, CDR1 is SGHKS and CDR2 is YYEKEE (reference sequence). The V gene lost 4 bases and the J gene lost 3 bases, with 21 bases spanning the gap. In DNA, the CDR3 is TGTGCCAGCAGCCAAATGCAAACGGGAGCGTGGACAGATACGCAGTATTTT. Protein product: CASSQMQTGAWTDTQYF. The full variable domain, with the rest looked up from reference TRBV5-5 and TRBJ2-3, is DAGVTQSPTHLIKTRGQQVTLRCSPISGHKSVSWYQQVLGQGPQFIFQYYEKEERGRGNFPDRFSARQFPNYSSELNVNALLLGDSALYLCASSQMQTGAWTDTQYFGPGTRLTVL.

The table lists this clonotype with many counts. The chain carries TRBV5-1 and TRBJ1-6; TRBD1 matches at 9 bases. The ends lost 1 base at V and 10 bases at J; junction bases unmatched: 9. Germline loops: CDR1 SGHRS, CDR2 YFSETQ. The CDR3 loop spans 16 amino acids. The DNA of the CDR3 is TGCGCCAGCAGCTTGAACCCCACAGGGGGCCGGTCACCCCTCCACTTT. Translated: CASSLNPTGGRSPLHF.

This clonotype was counted at least ten times. V is TRBV12-3 or TRBV12-4 and J is TRBJ2-5; D possibly corresponds to TRBD2 (7 bases). V lost 6 bases and J 4 bases, leaving 12 bases between the germline ends. CDR3 size: 13 residues. Written as DNA, the CDR3 is TGTGCCAGCAGGGGGGGGCCAAGAGAGACCCAGTACTTC. Its translation is CASRGGPRETQYF.

This sequence joins TRBV20-1 and TRBJ1-1; D unclear. Germline assignment: CDR1 DFQATT and CDR2 SNEGSKA (reference sequence). With 6 bases removed from V and 3 bases from J, the gap between germline ends came to 14 bases. CDR3 length: 13 residues. The CDR3 sequence: CSAVSPRDTEAFF. The CDR3 DNA is TGCAGTGCCGTTTCACCCCGGGACACTGAAGCTTTCTTT.

Ten or more counts support this clonotype. This rearrangement joins TRBV5-4 to TRBJ2-2, with D hard to call. CDR3 length equals 15 residues. Per germline, CDR1 SGHNT and CDR2 YYREEE (reference sequence). Trimming took 5 bases from V and 6 from J, leaving 17 bases between them. The CDR3 nucleotides read TGTGCCAGCAGTTTCGTCTCCGCTGGGTCCGGGGAGCTGTTTTTT. Translation: CASSFVSAGSGELFF.

The chain couples TRBV2 to TRBJ2-1; D unclear. CDR3 size: 12 residues. The germline gives CDR1 SNHLY, CDR2 FYNNEI. V was cut by 6 bases and J by 3 bases, with 6 bases left in between. This CDR3 reads CASRDFYNEQFF. CDR3 DNA sequence: TGTGCCAGCAGAGACTTCTACAATGAGCAGTTCTTC.

This clonotype was counted at least ten times. The gene calls are TRBV7-8 and TRBJ1-5; 9 bases are shared with TRBD1. The CDR3 contains 15 residues. Germline trimming cut 3 bases from V and 3 bases from J; bases unmatched to any gene: 3. Germline V gene sequence: CDR1 SGHVS, CDR2 FQNEAQ. CDR3 in DNA: TGTGCCAGCAGCTTCAGGGACAGGGACAATCAGCCCCAGCATTTT. It encodes CASSFRDRDNQPQHF.

This clonotype was observed at least ten times. The chain joins TRBV18 to TRBJ2-7, with TRBD2 identical over 9 bases. J lost 7 bases, V lost 2 bases, and 12 bases had no gene match. CDR1 is KGHSH, CDR2 LQKENI, per germline. The CDR3 runs to 16 residues. The CDR3 loop is CASSPREASGNLEQYF. CDR3 in DNA: TGTGCCAGCTCACCAAGGGAGGCTAGCGGGAACTTAGAGCAGTACTTC. The variable domain in full, completed from reference TRBV18 and TRBJ2-7, reads NAGVMQNPRHLVRRRGQEARLRCSPMKGHSHVYWYRQLPEEGLKFMVYLQKENIIDESGMPKERFSAEFPKEGPSILRIQQVVRGDSAAYFCASSPREASGNLEQYFGPGTRLTVT.

As to this clonotype: A read error may account for a junction end that differs from germline. The chain has TRBV28 and TRBJ2-3, with TRBD2 identical over 10 bases. Germline assignment: CDR1 MDHEN and CDR2 SYDVKM. There are 15 residues in the CDR3. The CDR3 loop reads CASYTSGTRLDTQYF. CDR3 nucleotides: TGTGCCAGCTATACTAGCGGGACTCGATTGGATACGCAGTATTTC.